This T cell receptor beta chain was profiled in a study of memory CD4+ T cells and cytomegalovirus serostatus. Single viable CD3+CD4+CD8-CD45RO+ cells were sorted as the memory CD4+ T cells. After thawing, CD4+ T cells were positively selected. Produced via immunoSEQ multiplex PCR; TCRdb's table is partial and in-frame only. The table includes some 57,000 clones, less than 85% detected once. CDR3 length: 13 residues. The germline gives CDR1 MNHNS, CDR2 SASEGT. Deletions cut 3 bases from V and 4 bases from J, with 9 bases between. Whole-study results and caveats: About 40% of the roughly 150 known CMV-associated TCRbeta sequences appeared in CD4+ memory. A US-trained random forest predicted CMV serostatus with median AUC roughly 0.91.

Notes on this clone: Its antigen is still unknown.

V usage is TRBV6-1 and J usage is TRBJ1-2; D may be TRBD1 (5 bases). The sample was memory CD4+ T cells from blood. The receptor was derived from an adult in good health and CMV-seronegative. The CDR3 coding sequence is TGTGCCAGCAGTGAGGGGCGTGGCTATGGCTACACCTTC. Translating it yields CASSEGRGYGYTF.